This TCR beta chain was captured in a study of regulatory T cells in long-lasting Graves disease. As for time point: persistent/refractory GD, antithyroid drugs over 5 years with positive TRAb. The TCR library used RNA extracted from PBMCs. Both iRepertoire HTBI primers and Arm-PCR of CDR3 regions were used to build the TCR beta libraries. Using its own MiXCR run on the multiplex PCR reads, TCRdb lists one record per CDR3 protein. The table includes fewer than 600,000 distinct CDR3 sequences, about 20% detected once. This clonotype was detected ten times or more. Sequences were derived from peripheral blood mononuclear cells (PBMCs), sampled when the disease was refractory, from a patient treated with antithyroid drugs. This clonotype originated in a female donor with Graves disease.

This CDR3 is CASSLFGVYSNQPQHF. The CDR3 coding sequence is TGTGCCAGCAGTTTGTTCGGGGTATATAGCAATCAGCCCCAGCATTTT. This chain connects TRBV28 to TRBJ1-5; no clear D gene. The germline CDR1 and CDR2 sequences are MDHEN and SYDVKM. CDR3 size: 16 residues. Trimming cost V 3 bases and J 0 bases, with 12 bases left between them.